Presented here are 20 T cell receptor beta chains from one specimen sequenced in a study of cytomegalovirus exposure and HLA in healthy donors. Repertoires were generated with immunoSEQ multiplex PCR, while TCRdb's copy carries only in-frame clones and drops some. The table has 140,000 or so clones, approximately 90% seen once. The sequenced sample consisted of PBMCs. Receptors were obtained from a man aged 18-30 years in good health and CMV-seropositive.

The chain employs TRBV13 and TRBJ2-1; weak D call: TRBD2 (5 bases). Germline V gene lookup returns CDR1 PRHDT and CDR2 FYEKMQ (reference sequence). The CDR3 has 15 residues. The V end lost 0 bases, the J end lost 4 bases, and 10 bases lay between the germline ends. The CDR3 here is CASSLGLGGYNEQFF. Here the CDR3 DNA reads TGTGCCAGCAGCTTAGGACTGGGCGGGTACAATGAGCAGTTCTTC.

The chain employs TRBV6-1 and TRBJ2-2; possible D gene TRBD1, 7 bases. The CDR3 length is 15 residues. Trimming took off 6 bases at V and 1 base at J, with 12 bases between the two ends. Germline CDR1 reads MNHNS; CDR2 reads SASEGT. This chain's CDR3 is CASRGGQWNTGELFF. CDR3 bases: TGTGCCAGCAGGGGGGGACAGTGGAACACCGGGGAGCTGTTTTTT.

CDR3 sequence (DNA): TGTGCCAGCAGCAGACAGGGAATCGGTTATGGCTACACCTTC. It codes for CASSRQGIGYGYTF. The chain has TRBV7-2 and TRBJ1-2, with 7 bases lining up with TRBD1. Losses at the gene ends were 5 bases for V and 5 bases for J; bases not matched to a gene: 8. This CDR3 is built from 14 residues. Germline values: CDR1 SGHTA, CDR2 FQGNSA.

The J gene is TRBJ1-4, the V gene TRBV9; 8 bases are shared with TRBD1. Trimming removed 4 bases from V and 7 bases from J; junction bases left unmatched: 9. The CDR3 is 15 amino acids. Germline CDR1 reads SGDLS; CDR2 reads YYNGEE. CDR3 region: CASSSGNRGGEKLFF. CDR3 DNA sequence: TGTGCCAGCAGCAGCGGGAACAGGGGGGGTGAAAAACTGTTTTTT.

The J gene is TRBJ1-6, the V gene TRBV4-2; tentative D call: TRBD1 (5 bases). V dropped 4 bases and J dropped 7 bases, with 11 bases sitting between them. CDR3 length: 14 residues. In germline, CDR1 is LGHNA, CDR2 YNFKEQ. In DNA form, the CDR3 reads TGTGCCAGCAGCCGAGGGACTGGGAATTCACCCCTCCACTTT. As protein: CASSRGTGNSPLHF.

This sequence joins TRBV9 and TRBJ2-1; D is perhaps TRBD1 (6 bases). Germline loops: CDR1 SGDLS, CDR2 YYNGEE. The ends were cut back, 3 bases at V and 5 bases at J, with 12 bases in the middle. The CDR3 loop spans 14 amino acids. CDR3 sequence: CASSADQGNNEQFF. As DNA, the CDR3 is TGTGCCAGCAGCGCCGACCAGGGGAACAATGAGCAGTTCTTC.

The rearrangement links TRBV6-5 to TRBJ1-2, with 9 nucleotides matching TRBD1. Trimming removed 2 bases from V and 6 bases from J; junction bases left unmatched: 1. Germline lookup yields CDR1 MNHEY and CDR2 SVGAGI. The CDR3 loop spans 13 amino acids. This CDR3 is CASSYDRGNGYTF. In DNA, the CDR3 is TGTGCCAGCAGTTACGACAGGGGGAATGGCTACACCTTC.

The rearrangement uses TRBV6-6 and TRBJ1-1, with D possibly being TRBD1 (5 bases). Per germline, CDR1 MNHNY and CDR2 SVGAGI (reference sequence). The CDR3 consists of 14 residues. The V end was cut by 8 bases, the J end by 3 bases, with 16 bases between. CDR3 nucleotides: TGTGCCAGCGGGCCAGGGCTTTACGACACTGAAGCTTTCTTT. It yields the protein CASGPGLYDTEAFF.

CDR3 in amino acids: CASSLSQQSYEQYF. CDR3 nucleotide sequence: TGTGCCAGCAGCTTAAGTCAACAGAGCTACGAGCAGTACTTC. V and J are TRBV7-6 and TRBJ2-7, with D uncertain. Trimming left V 2 bases short and J 3 bases short, with 11 bases between. Germline V gene lookup returns CDR1 SGHVS and CDR2 FNYEAQ. The CDR3 spans 14 residues.

The chain has TRBV28 and TRBJ1-5, with D perhaps TRBD1 (5 bases). Trimming removed 6 bases at V and 5 bases at J, with 8 bases between. This CDR3 region has 12 residues. Germline V gene data show CDR1 as MDHEN and CDR2 as SYDVKM. In nucleotides, the CDR3 is TGTGCCAGCAGCTGGGGGGATCAGCCCCAGCATTTT. It specifies CASSWGDQPQHF.

The chain carries TRBV7-8 and TRBJ1-2; possible D gene TRBD1, 6 bases. The CDR3 runs to 15 residues. The germline CDR1 and CDR2 sequences are SGHVS and FQNEAQ. V lost 5 bases, J lost 8 bases, and 21 bases lay in between. CDR3 sequence reads: CASSGREVLGGGYTF. Written as DNA, the CDR3 is TGTGCCAGCAGCGGACGGGAGGTGCTGGGGGGCGGCTACACCTTC. Drawing the rest from reference TRBV7-8 and TRBJ1-2, the complete variable domain is GAGVSQSPRYKVAKRGQDVALRCDPISGHVSLFWYQQALGQGPEFLTYFQNEAQLDKSGLPSDRFFAERPEGSVSTLKIQRTQQEDSAVYLCASSGREVLGGGYTFGSGTRLTVV.

The chain uses TRBV15 and TRBJ2-3; perhaps TRBD2 as D (7 bases). Germline CDR1 and CDR2: LNHNV and YYDKDF (reference sequence). CDR3 length: 16 residues. V dropped 0 bases and J dropped 3 bases, with 13 bases sitting between them. In DNA, the CDR3 is TGTGCCACCAGCAGAGATAGGGGGGGTGAAACAGATACGCAGTATTTT. This translates into CATSRDRGGETDTQYF. Complete variable domain (other parts from reference TRBV15 and TRBJ2-3): DAMVIQNPRYQVTQFGKPVTLSCSQTLNHNVMYWYQQKSSQAPKLLFHYYDKDFNNEADTPDNFQSRRPNTSFCFLDIRSPGLGDTAMYLCATSRDRGGETDTQYFGPGTRLTVL.

The rearrangement links TRBV29-1 to TRBJ2-5, with D perhaps TRBD2 (5 bases). The CDR3 covers 14 residues. With 6 bases removed from V and 2 bases from J, the gap between germline ends came to 16 bases. Germline V gene data show CDR1 as SQVTM and CDR2 as ANQGSEA. CDR3 protein: CSVVDYSLQETQYF. In nucleotides, the CDR3 is TGCAGCGTCGTTGACTACTCATTACAAGAGACCCAGTACTTC.

The chain links TRBV4-1 to TRBJ2-7, with 7 positions matching TRBD1. J was trimmed by 3 bases and V by 4 bases; bases with no gene match: 12. The CDR3 totals 16 residues. Germline V CDR1 and CDR2: MGHRA, YSYEKL. CDR3 in amino acids: CASSPILGQFFYEQYF. CDR3 bases: TGCGCCAGCAGCCCGATTTTGGGACAGTTTTTCTACGAGCAGTACTTC.

The chain links TRBV5-1 to TRBJ1-2; 7 nucleotides match TRBD1. Looked up from germline, CDR1 is SGHRS and CDR2 is YFSETQ. V lost 4 bases, J lost 4 bases, and 7 bases stayed unmatched. CDR3 length equals 14 residues. The CDR3 DNA follows: TGCGCCAGCAGCACCCCGGGACAGCCCTATGGCTACACCTTC. Translating gives CASSTPGQPYGYTF.

The J gene is TRBJ1-1, the V gene TRBV6-5, with a possible D match to TRBD1 (6 bases). Germline loops: CDR1 MNHEY, CDR2 SVGAGI. This CDR3 comprises 14 residues. V lost 2 bases and J lost 2, with 9 bases in between. This chain's CDR3 is CASSYGQPNTEAFF. CDR3 sequence (DNA): TGTGCCAGCAGTTACGGACAGCCAAACACTGAAGCTTTCTTT.

V gene TRBV15 combines with J gene TRBJ2-1; D possibly corresponds to TRBD1 (6 bases). Germline CDR1 is LNHNV and CDR2 is YYDKDF (reference sequence). This CDR3 contains 15 residues. Trimming removed 0 bases at V and 5 bases at J, with 11 bases between. The CDR3: CATSRESDSHNEQFF. The CDR3 nucleotides are TGTGCCACCAGCAGAGAGTCGGACAGCCACAATGAGCAGTTCTTC. The variable domain in full, with the rest retrieved from reference TRBV15 and TRBJ2-1, is DAMVIQNPRYQVTQFGKPVTLSCSQTLNHNVMYWYQQKSSQAPKLLFHYYDKDFNNEADTPDNFQSRRPNTSFCFLDIRSPGLGDTAMYLCATSRESDSHNEQFFGPGTRLTVL.

This clone was seen only a few times. The CDR3 loop reads CAWNAGTVNQPQHF. The CDR3 nucleotides are TGTGCCTGGAACGCCGGGACTGTCAATCAGCCCCAGCATTTT. The V gene is TRBV30, the J gene TRBJ1-5, with D possibly TRBD1 on 5 matching bases. V dropped 4 bases and J dropped 3 bases, with 13 bases sitting between them. In germline, CDR1 is GTSNPN, CDR2 SVGIG (reference sequence). This CDR3 spans 14 amino acids. Based on the CDR3 plus reference TRBV30 and TRBJ1-5, the full variable domain is SQTIHQWPATLVQPVGSPLSLECTVEGTSNPNLYWYRQAAGRGLQLLFYSVGIGQISSEVPQNLSASRPQDRQFILSSKKLLLSDSGFYLCAWNAGTVNQPQHFGDGTRLSIL.

The chain has TRBV9 and TRBJ1-6; D gene uncertain. The CDR3 totals 14 residues. Germline V gives CDR1 SGDLS, CDR2 YYNGEE. With 3 bases removed from V and 9 bases from J, the gap between germline ends came to 13 bases. CDR3 nucleotide sequence: TGTGCCAGCAGCGAATGGGGAGTTGGTTCACCCCTCCACTTT. It codes for CASSEWGVGSPLHF. The full variable domain, rest sourced from reference TRBV9 and TRBJ1-6, is DSGVTQTPKHLITATGQRVTLRCSPRSGDLSVYWYQQSLDQGLQFLIQYYNGEERAKGNILERFSAQQFPDLHSELNLSSLELGDSALYFCASSEWGVGSPLHFGNGTRLTVT.

This chain links TRBV2 with TRBJ2-1; 7 bases align to TRBD1. The CDR3 consists of 16 residues. The germline V gene has CDR1 SNHLY and CDR2 FYNNEI. The V segment lost 5 bases and the J segment 4 bases; nucleotides outside the gene matches: 11. CDR3 region: CASSLWDSQDYNEQFF. The CDR3 DNA reads as TGTGCCAGCAGTCTTTGGGACAGCCAAGATTACAATGAGCAGTTCTTC. Using reference TRBV2 and TRBJ2-1 for the parts outside the CDR3, the full variable domain is EPEVTQTPSHQVTQMGQEVILRCVPISNHLYFYWYRQILGQKVEFLVSFYNNEISEKSEIFDDQFSVERPDGSNFTLKIRSTKLEDSAMYFCASSLWDSQDYNEQFFGPGTRLTVL.